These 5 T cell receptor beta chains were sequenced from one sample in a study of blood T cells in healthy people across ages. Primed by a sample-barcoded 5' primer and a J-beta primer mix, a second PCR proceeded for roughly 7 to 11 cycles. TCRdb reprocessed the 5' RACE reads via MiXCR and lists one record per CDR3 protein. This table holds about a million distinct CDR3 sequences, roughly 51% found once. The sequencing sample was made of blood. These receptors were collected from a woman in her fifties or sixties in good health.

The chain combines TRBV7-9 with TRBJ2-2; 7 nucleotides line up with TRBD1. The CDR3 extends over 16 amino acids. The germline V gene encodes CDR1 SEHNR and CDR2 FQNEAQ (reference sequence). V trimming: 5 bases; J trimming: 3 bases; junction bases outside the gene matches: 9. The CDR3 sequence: CASSPPDRWDTGELFF. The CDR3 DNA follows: TGTGCCAGCAGCCCGCCGGACAGGTGGGACACCGGGGAGCTGTTTTTT.

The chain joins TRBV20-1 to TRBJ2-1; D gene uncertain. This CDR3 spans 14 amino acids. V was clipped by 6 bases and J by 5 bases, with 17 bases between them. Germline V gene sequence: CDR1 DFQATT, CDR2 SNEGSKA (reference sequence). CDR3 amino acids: CSALTQAADNEQFF. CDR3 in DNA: TGCAGTGCCCTTACCCAGGCCGCGGACAATGAGCAGTTCTTC.

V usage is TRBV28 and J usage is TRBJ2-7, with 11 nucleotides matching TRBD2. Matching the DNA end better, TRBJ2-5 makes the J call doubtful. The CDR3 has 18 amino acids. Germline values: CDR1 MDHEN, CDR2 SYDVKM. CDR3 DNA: TGTGCCAGCAGTCACCGGAAAAAACTAGCGGGAGTTGGAGAGACCCAGTACTTC. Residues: CASSHRKKLAGVGETQYF.

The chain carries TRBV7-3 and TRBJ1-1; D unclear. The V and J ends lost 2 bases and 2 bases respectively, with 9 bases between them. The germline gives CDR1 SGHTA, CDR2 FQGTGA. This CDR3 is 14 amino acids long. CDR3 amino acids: CASSLGAVNTEAFF. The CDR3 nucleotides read TGTGCCAGCAGCTTAGGAGCTGTTAACACTGAAGCTTTCTTT.

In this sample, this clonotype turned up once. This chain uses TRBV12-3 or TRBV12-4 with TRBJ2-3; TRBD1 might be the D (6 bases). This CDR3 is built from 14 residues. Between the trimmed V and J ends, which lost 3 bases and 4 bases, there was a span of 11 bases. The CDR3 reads CASSFRQAADTQYF. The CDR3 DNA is TGTGCCAGCAGTTTCAGACAGGCCGCAGATACGCAGTATTTT.